This T cell receptor beta chain originates from a study of T cell responses to AZD1222 COVID-19 vaccine. Study-wide background: Timing groups of about 4 and about 12 weeks for second doses were pooled.

A remark on this clone: Its antigen is as yet unknown.

Findings and limits, study-wide: Repertoires in all cases were sampled only once the peak T cell response had passed.

The CDR3 loop spans 16 amino acids. Germline assignment: CDR1 SGHTA and CDR2 FQGNSA. V lost 4 bases and J 6 bases, leaving 18 bases between the germline ends. Clones were read by immunoSEQ multiplex PCR, and TCRdb kept only the in-frame ones, dropping some. The sample shows under 200,000 clones, around 93% of them seen only once. This specimen consisted of peripheral blood, obtained on day 0 of AZD1222 vaccination. The chain combines TRBV7-2 with TRBJ2-2; D is possibly TRBD2 (5 bases). The receptor was derived from an adult in good health. The DNA for the CDR3 is TGTGCCAGCAGCTCGAGGTGGGCTAGCTCCCCCGGGGAGCTGTTTTTT. Its translation is CASSSRWASSPGELFF.